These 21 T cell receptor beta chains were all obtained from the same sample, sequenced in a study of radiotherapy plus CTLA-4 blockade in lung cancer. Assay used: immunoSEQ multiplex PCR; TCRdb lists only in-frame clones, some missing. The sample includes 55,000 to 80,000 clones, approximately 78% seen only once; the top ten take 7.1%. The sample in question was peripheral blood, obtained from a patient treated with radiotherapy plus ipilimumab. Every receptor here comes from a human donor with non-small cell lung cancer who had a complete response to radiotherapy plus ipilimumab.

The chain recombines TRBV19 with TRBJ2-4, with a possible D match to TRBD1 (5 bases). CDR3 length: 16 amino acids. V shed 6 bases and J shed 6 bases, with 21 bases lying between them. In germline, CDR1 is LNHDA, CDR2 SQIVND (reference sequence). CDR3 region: CASRPVDQGKRNIQYF. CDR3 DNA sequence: TGTGCCAGTAGACCGGTCGATCAGGGAAAGAGAAACATTCAGTACTTC.

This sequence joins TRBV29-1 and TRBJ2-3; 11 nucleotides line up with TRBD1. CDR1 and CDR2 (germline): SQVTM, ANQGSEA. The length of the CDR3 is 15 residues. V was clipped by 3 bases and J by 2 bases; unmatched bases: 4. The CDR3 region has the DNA TGCAGCGTTGACTGGGGACAGGGGGTCACAGATACGCAGTATTTT. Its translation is CSVDWGQGVTDTQYF.

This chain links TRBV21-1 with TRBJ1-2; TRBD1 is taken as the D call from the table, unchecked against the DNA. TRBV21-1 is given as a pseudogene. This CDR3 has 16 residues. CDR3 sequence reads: CASSRDRGLTNYGYTF. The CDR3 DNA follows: TGTGCCAGCAGCCGGGACAGGGGCTTGACTAACTATGGCTACACCTTC.

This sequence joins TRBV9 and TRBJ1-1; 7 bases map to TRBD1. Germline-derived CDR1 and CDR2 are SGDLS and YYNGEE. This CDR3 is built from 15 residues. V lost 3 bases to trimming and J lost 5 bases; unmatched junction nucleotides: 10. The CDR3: CASSAPQGIGTEAFF. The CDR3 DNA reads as TGTGCCAGCAGCGCTCCACAGGGGATAGGGACTGAAGCTTTCTTT. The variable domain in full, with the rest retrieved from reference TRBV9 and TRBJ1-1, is DSGVTQTPKHLITATGQRVTLRCSPRSGDLSVYWYQQSLDQGLQFLIQYYNGEERAKGNILERFSAQQFPDLHSELNLSSLELGDSALYFCASSAPQGIGTEAFFGQGTRLTVV.

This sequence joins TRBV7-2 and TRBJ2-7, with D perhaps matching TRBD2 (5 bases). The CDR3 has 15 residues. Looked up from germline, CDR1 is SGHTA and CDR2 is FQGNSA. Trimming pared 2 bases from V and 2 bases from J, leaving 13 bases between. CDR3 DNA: TGTGCCAGCAGCTTATACCTCGGGGAGCCCTACGAGCAGTACGTC. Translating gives CASSLYLGEPYEQYV.

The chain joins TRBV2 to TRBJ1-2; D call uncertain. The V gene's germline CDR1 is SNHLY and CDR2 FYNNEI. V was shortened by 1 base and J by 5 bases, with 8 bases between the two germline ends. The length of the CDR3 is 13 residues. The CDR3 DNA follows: TGTGCCAGCAGTGAAGGGCAGTATTATGGCTACACCTTC. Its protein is CASSEGQYYGYTF.

The CDR3 sequence: CASSLPQRYGYTF. CDR3 coding DNA: TGTGCCAGCAGCCTTCCACAGCGATATGGCTACACCTTC. The rearrangement joins TRBV7-8 to TRBJ1-2; D not resolved. The CDR3 loop spans 13 amino acids. Germline CDR1 reads SGHVS; CDR2 reads FQNEAQ. Trimming took 5 bases from V and 5 from J, leaving 12 bases between them.

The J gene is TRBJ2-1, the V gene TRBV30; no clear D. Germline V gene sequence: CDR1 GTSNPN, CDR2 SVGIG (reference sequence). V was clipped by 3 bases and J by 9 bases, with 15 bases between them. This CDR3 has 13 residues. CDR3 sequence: CAWRMGRVGEQFF. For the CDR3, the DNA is TGTGCCTGGAGGATGGGCCGCGTCGGTGAGCAGTTCTTC.

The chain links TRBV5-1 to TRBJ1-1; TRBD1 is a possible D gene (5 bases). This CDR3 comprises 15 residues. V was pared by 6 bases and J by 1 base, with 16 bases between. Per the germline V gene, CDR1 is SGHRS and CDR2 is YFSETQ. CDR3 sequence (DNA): TGCGCCAGCAAATTTGGGGGAAAAGGGAACACTGAAGCTTTCTTT. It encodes CASKFGGKGNTEAFF.

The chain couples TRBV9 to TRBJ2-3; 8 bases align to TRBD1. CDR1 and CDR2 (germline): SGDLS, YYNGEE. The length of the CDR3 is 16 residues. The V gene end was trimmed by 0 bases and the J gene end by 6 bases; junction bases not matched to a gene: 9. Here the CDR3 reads CASSVEGRGLEDTQYF. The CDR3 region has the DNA TGTGCCAGCAGCGTAGAGGGCAGGGGGCTTGAGGATACGCAGTATTTT.

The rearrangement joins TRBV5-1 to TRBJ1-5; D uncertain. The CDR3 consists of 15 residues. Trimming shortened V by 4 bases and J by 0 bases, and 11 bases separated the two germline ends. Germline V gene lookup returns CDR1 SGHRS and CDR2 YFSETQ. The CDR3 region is CASSEGGSSNQPQHF. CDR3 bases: TGCGCCAGCAGCGAGGGAGGGTCTAGCAATCAGCCCCAGCATTTT.

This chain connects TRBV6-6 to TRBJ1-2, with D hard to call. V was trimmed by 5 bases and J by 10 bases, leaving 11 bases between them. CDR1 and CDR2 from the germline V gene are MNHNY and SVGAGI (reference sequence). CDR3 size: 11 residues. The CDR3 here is CASSRTAYYTF. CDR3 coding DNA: TGTGCCAGCAGTCGGACGGCTTACTACACCTTC.

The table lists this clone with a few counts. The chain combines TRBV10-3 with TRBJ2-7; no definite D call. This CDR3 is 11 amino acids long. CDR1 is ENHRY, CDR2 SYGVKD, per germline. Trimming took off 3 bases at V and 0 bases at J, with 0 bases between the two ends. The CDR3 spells CAISDSYEQYV. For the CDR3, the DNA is TGTGCCATCAGTGACTCCTACGAGCAGTACGTC.

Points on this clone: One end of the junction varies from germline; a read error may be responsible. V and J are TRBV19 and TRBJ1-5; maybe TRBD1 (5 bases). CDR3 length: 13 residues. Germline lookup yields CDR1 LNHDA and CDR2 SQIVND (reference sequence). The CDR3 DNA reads TGTGCCAGTACGACAGTAGTTAATCGGCCCCAGCATTTT. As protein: CASTTVVNRPQHF. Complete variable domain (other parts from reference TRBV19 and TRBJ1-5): DGGITQSPKYLFRKEGQNVTLSCEQNLNHDAMYWYRQDPGQGLRLIYYSQIVNDFQKGDIAEGYSVSREKKESFPLTVTSAQKNPTAFYLCASTTVVNRPQHFGDGTRLSIL.

The CDR3 nucleotides are TGTGCCAGCAGCGAACCGGACAATGAGCAGTTCTTC. Translation: CASSEPDNEQFF. This chain links TRBV6-5 with TRBJ2-1; D is ambiguous. CDR3 length: 12 residues. Trimming removed 6 bases from V and 5 bases from J, with 8 bases in between. Germline CDR1 is MNHEY and CDR2 is SVGAGI.

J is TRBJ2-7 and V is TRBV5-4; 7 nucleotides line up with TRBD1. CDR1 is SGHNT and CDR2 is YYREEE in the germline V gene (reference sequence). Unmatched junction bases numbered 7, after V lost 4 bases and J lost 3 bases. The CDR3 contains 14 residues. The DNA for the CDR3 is TGTGCCAGCAGCGCCCGGGACAGCTACTACGAGCAGTACGTC. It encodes CASSARDSYYEQYV.

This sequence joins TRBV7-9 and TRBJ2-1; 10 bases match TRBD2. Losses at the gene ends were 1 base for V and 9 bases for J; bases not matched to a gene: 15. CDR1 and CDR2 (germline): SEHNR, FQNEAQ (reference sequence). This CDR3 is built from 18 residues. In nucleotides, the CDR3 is TGTGCCAGCAGCTTAGGGGCGGCTAGCGGGGGACCCGGGGGTGAGCAGTTCTTC. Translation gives CASSLGAASGGPGGEQFF.

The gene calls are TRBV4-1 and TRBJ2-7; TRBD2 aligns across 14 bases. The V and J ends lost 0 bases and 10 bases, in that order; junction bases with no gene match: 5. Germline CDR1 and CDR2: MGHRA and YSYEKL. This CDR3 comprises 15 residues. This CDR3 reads CASSQDPGLAGVQYF. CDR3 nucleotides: TGCGCCAGCAGCCAAGATCCGGGACTAGCGGGGGTCCAGTACTTC.

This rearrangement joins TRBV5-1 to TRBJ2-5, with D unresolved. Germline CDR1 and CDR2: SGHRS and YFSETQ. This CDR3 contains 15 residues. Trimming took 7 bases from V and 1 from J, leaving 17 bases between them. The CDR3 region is CASREDVGIQETQYF. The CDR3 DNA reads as TGCGCCAGCCGCGAGGATGTGGGGATCCAAGAGACCCAGTACTTC. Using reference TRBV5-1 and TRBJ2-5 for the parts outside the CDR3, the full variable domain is KAGVTQTPRYLIKTRGQQVTLSCSPISGHRSVSWYQQTPGQGLQFLFEYFSETQRNKGNFPGRFSGRQFSNSRSEMNVSTLELGDSALYLCASREDVGIQETQYFGPGTRLLVL.

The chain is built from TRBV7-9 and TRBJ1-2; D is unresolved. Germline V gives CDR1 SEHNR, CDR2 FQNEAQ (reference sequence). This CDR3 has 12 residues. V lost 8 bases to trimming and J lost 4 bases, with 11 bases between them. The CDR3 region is CASHEAGYGYTF. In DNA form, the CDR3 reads TGTGCCAGCCATGAGGCGGGCTATGGCTACACCTTC.

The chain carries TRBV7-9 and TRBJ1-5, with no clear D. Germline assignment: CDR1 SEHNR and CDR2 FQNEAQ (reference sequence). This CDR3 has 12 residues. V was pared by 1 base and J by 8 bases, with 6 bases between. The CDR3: CASSLDSEPQHF. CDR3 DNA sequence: TGTGCCAGCAGCTTAGACTCGGAGCCCCAGCATTTT.